These 21 T cell receptor beta chains share one sample of origin, sequenced in a study of T cell changes during pregnancy in multiple sclerosis. Generated by immunoSEQ multiplex PCR, the TCRdb table keeps only in-frame clones and is missing some. The data contain 35,000 or so clones, roughly 93% of them singletons. The material sequenced was peripheral blood, taken in the second trimester of pregnancy. Receptors originate from a female donor in good health, enrolled as a control in a pregnancy study.

J is TRBJ2-2 and V is TRBV6-4; 8 bases map to TRBD2. V shed 2 bases, J shed 4 bases, and the junction held 0 bases outside the gene matches. Germline values: CDR1 MRHNA, CDR2 SNTAGT. There are 14 residues in the CDR3. CDR3 nucleotide sequence: TGTGCCAGCAGTGACGGACTAGCCACCGGGGAGCTGTTTTTT. Protein sequence: CASSDGLATGELFF.

The J gene is TRBJ2-7, the V gene TRBV27; possibly TRBD1 for D (5 bases). Per the germline V gene, CDR1 is MNHEY and CDR2 is SMNVEV (reference sequence). The V gene lost 3 bases and the J gene lost 2 bases, with 11 bases spanning the gap. The CDR3 loop spans 14 amino acids. The CDR3 protein is CASSFQTGPYEQYF. The CDR3 nucleotides read TGTGCCAGCAGTTTTCAAACAGGACCCTACGAGCAGTACTTC.

This clone was detected only once. CDR3 residues: CASSQDQGGEQYF. CDR3 bases: TGTGCCAGCAGCCAAGATCAGGGGGGCGAGCAGTACTTC. The V and J genes are TRBV4-2 and TRBJ2-7, with TRBD1 as a possible D gene (7 bases). Germline V lookup: CDR1 LGHNA, CDR2 YNFKEQ. This CDR3 has 13 amino acids. V was cut by 0 bases and J by 6 bases, with 9 bases left in between.

The V and J genes are TRBV7-9 and TRBJ2-3, with a possible D match to TRBD2 (5 bases). V lost 2 bases and J lost 5, with 8 bases in between. Germline V gene lookup returns CDR1 SEHNR and CDR2 FQNEAQ (reference sequence). The CDR3 totals 13 residues. CDR3 DNA sequence: TGTGCCAGCAGCTTAACCGAGGGAGATACGCAGTATTTT. Amino acid sequence: CASSLTEGDTQYF.

The chain uses TRBV7-9 and TRBJ2-7, with a tentative D call TRBD1 (5 bases). Germline V lookup: CDR1 SEHNR, CDR2 FQNEAQ (reference sequence). V was shortened by 1 base and J by 3 bases, with 10 bases between the two germline ends. There are 14 residues in the CDR3. The CDR3 protein is CASSLVEGVYEQYF. Here the CDR3 DNA reads TGTGCCAGCAGCTTAGTCGAAGGGGTCTACGAGCAGTACTTC.

V usage is TRBV6-1 and J usage is TRBJ2-1; possible D gene TRBD2, 6 bases. Germline V gene data show CDR1 as MNHNS and CDR2 as SASEGT. This CDR3 spans 14 amino acids. V was cut by 7 bases and J by 7 bases, with 17 bases left in between. The CDR3 spells CASTVSGESNEQFF. The CDR3 nucleotides are TGTGCCAGCACCGTCTCGGGGGAGTCGAATGAGCAGTTCTTC.

The chain has TRBV7-3 and TRBJ1-1; TRBD1 might be the D (5 bases). The germline gives CDR1 SGHTA, CDR2 FQGTGA. The CDR3 runs 15 residues. Trimming stripped 1 base from V and 4 bases from J, with 13 bases between. The CDR3 region is CASSLSSGGVTEAFF. The CDR3 DNA reads TGTGCCAGCAGCTTAAGTTCGGGAGGGGTCACTGAAGCTTTCTTT.

This sequence joins TRBV9 and TRBJ1-4; D is perhaps TRBD1 (5 bases). This CDR3 is built from 16 residues. Trimming took 4 bases from V and 7 from J, leaving 20 bases between them. Per germline, CDR1 SGDLS and CDR2 YYNGEE. The CDR3 loop reads CASSPSNQGRGEKLFF. CDR3 in DNA: TGTGCCAGCAGCCCCAGCAATCAAGGGAGGGGTGAAAAACTGTTTTTT.

The chain joins TRBV29-1 to TRBJ2-7, with 10 bases identical to TRBD1. CDR1 SQVTM and CDR2 ANQGSEA come from the germline V gene. This CDR3 is 13 amino acids long. V gave up 6 bases and J gave up 3 bases; unmatched junction bases: 5. CDR3 residues: CSVGQGEGYEQYF. CDR3 DNA: TGCAGCGTAGGACAGGGGGAAGGCTACGAGCAGTACTTC.

V usage is TRBV6-4 and J usage is TRBJ1-5; TRBD1 aligns across 7 bases. This CDR3 contains 15 residues. V trimming: 5 bases; J trimming: 4 bases; junction bases outside the gene matches: 8. CDR1 is MRHNA, CDR2 SNTAGT, per germline. The chain's CDR3 is CASSLRQGTNQPQHF. CDR3 in DNA: TGTGCCAGCAGTCTCAGACAGGGAACGAATCAGCCCCAGCATTTT.

The genes are TRBV9 and TRBJ2-1; no definite D call. Germline CDR1 SGDLS, CDR2 YYNGEE. The CDR3 covers 13 residues. V shed 0 bases and J shed 9 bases, with 10 bases lying between them. In DNA form, the CDR3 reads TGTGCCAGCAGCGTAGACAGTCTGGGTGAGCAGTTCTTC. It translates to CASSVDSLGEQFF.

V gene TRBV4-3 combines with J gene TRBJ2-6; D not certain. There are 16 residues in the CDR3. Germline assignment: CDR1 LGHNA and CDR2 YSLEER. V was shortened by 1 base and J by 6 bases, with 13 bases between the two germline ends. The CDR3 region is CASSQASLGLANVLTF. The CDR3 DNA sequence: TGCGCCAGCAGCCAAGCGTCCCTAGGATTGGCCAACGTCCTGACTTTC.

This clone was counted only a few times. The chain carries TRBV2 and TRBJ1-1; 7 bases map to TRBD1. The CDR3 is made up of 13 amino acids. The germline V gene has CDR1 SNHLY and CDR2 FYNNEI. The trim removed 11 bases at V and 3 bases at J, leaving 9 bases unmatched. CDR3 sequence: CAAQGIGDTEAFF. For the CDR3, the DNA is TGTGCCGCACAGGGGATTGGGGACACTGAAGCTTTCTTT.

This chain uses TRBV29-1 with TRBJ1-2; D gene uncertain. The CDR3 contains 13 residues. Trimming removed 6 bases from V and 2 bases from J, with 13 bases in between. Germline V gives CDR1 SQVTM, CDR2 ANQGSEA. CDR3 amino acids: CSVWREWNYGYTF. CDR3 nucleotides: TGCAGCGTCTGGCGGGAGTGGAACTATGGCTACACCTTC.

Here the CDR3 reads CASSERGSTDTQYF. CDR3 sequence (DNA): TGTGCCAGCAGTGAAAGGGGAAGCACAGATACGCAGTATTTT. V and J are TRBV6-4 and TRBJ2-3, with a possible D match to TRBD1 (5 bases). Trimming removed 3 bases from V and 0 bases from J, with 7 bases in between. The germline gives CDR1 MRHNA, CDR2 SNTAGT. The CDR3 runs 14 residues.

This chain joins TRBV4-1 and TRBJ1-1, with D hard to call. Germline values: CDR1 MGHRA, CDR2 YSYEKL. V lost 4 bases and J 1 base, leaving 10 bases between the germline ends. The length of the CDR3 is 14 residues. CDR3 protein: CASSRVDTNTEAFF. CDR3 nucleotide sequence: TGCGCCAGCAGCCGCGTCGACACGAACACTGAAGCTTTCTTT.

The gene calls are TRBV19 and TRBJ2-5, with no clear D. Trimming shortened V by 5 bases and J by 6 bases, and 19 bases separated the two germline ends. The CDR3 sequence is 15 residues long. Germline loops: CDR1 LNHDA, CDR2 SQIVND (reference sequence). The CDR3 DNA reads TGTGCCAGTAGTCCCCCACTGGGCCCGGAAAAGACCCAGTACTTC. Amino acids: CASSPPLGPEKTQYF.

The genes are TRBV12-5 and TRBJ2-2, with 9 bases matching TRBD2. The V segment lost 1 base and the J segment 3 bases; nucleotides outside the gene matches: 3. The germline V gene encodes CDR1 LGHNT and CDR2 FRNRAP. The CDR3 is 16 amino acids. The CDR3 coding sequence is TGTGCTAGTGGTTTGGCTAGCGGGGTCTACACCGGGGAGCTGTTTTTT. Protein product: CASGLASGVYTGELFF.

The chain has TRBV28 and TRBJ1-1; D not certain. There are 14 residues in the CDR3. V was trimmed by 6 bases and J by 5 bases, leaving 16 bases between them. Germline CDR1 and CDR2: MDHEN and SYDVKM. CDR3 amino acids: CASSLPGGRTEAFF. The CDR3 DNA reads TGTGCCAGCAGCCTCCCGGGAGGGCGTACTGAAGCTTTCTTT.

The rearrangement joins TRBV6-4 to TRBJ2-3, with D possibly TRBD1 on 5 matching bases. V lost 0 bases and J lost 2, with 12 bases in between. Germline lookup yields CDR1 MRHNA and CDR2 SNTAGT. The CDR3 is made up of 16 amino acids. CDR3 sequence (DNA): TGTGCCAGCAGTGACTCCTCGGTAGGGGCCACAGATACGCAGTATTTT. Translated: CASSDSSVGATDTQYF.

This clone showed up just once. The chain has TRBV6-5 and TRBJ2-7; weak D call: TRBD1 (6 bases). The germline V gene encodes CDR1 MNHEY and CDR2 SVGAGI. Between the trimmed V and J ends, which lost 8 bases and 1 base, there was a span of 6 bases. The length of the CDR3 is 11 residues. The CDR3 is CASQGSYEQYF. CDR3 DNA: TGTGCCAGCCAGGGGTCCTACGAGCAGTACTTC.